Here is one T cell receptor (beta chain) with its context. Its antigen has not been determined. Base qualities are not provided; no much larger clone lies one nucleotide away. The data stem from a study of blood T cell repertoires in COVID-19 (dated by TCRdb to the early 2020s). Regarding the study in general: Collaborator samples came from the United States, Italy and Spain and covered acute and convalescent phases of COVID-19. The material from the prospective study consisted of cDNA or gDNA derived from T cells, B-cell-depleted T cells, or PBMCs. Deeply sampled blood TCRbeta repertoires from subjects exposed to, actively infected with, or recovered from COVID-19 were included in the dataset. A freely available public database, intended as a resource for researchers studying the immune response to SARS-CoV-2, is where the repertoires were released. The samples were drawn from the first 160 participants of the ongoing ImmuneRACE study and from about 1,200 subjects provided by 6 global collaborators. The sample metadata nearly always contained a de-identified subject ID, COVID-19 status, age in years and sex. Where available, HLA class I and class II types were obtained from metadata supplied by the sample provider rather than from assay-based typing.

General conclusions and limits of the study: Clinical and demographic metadata were provided uncurated, with the amount varying by source and participant.

The immunoSEQ Assay, a bias-controlled multiplex PCR, was used to amplify TCRbeta CDR3 regions from genomic DNA. The published analysis was carried out like this. Nucleated cell counts per sample were estimated from amplification of reference gene primers within the assay. To quantify the absolute abundance of each unique TCRbeta CDR3 rearrangement, sequence reads were collapsed and filtered. For each sample, productive Simpson clonality was calculated by taking the square root of Simpson's diversity index across productive rearrangements. The source is immuneACCESS, and TCRdb retained only in-frame sequences with V and J called. Part of the clones is not carried over; for the studies checked, unresolved V genes explain less than half of this, and the remainder is unexplained. That table is the source of V, J and clone size, and D and trimming were worked out from the DNA. Within this sample are 360,000 or so clones, with about 90% of them counted one time only. Approximately 3.1% of the sample goes to the ten largest clones.

Participants in the prospective study were enrolled through a virtual design, were aged roughly 18 to 95 years, and lived in under 25 United States geographic areas. To assign participants to cohorts, the prospective study relied on clinical history that participants themselves reported in a screening survey and a study questionnaire. ImmuneRACE Cohort 3 recovered participants were defined by two consecutive negative NP/OP PCR tests, healthcare professional clearance, or symptom resolution. In the prospective study, whole blood, serum and a nasopharyngeal or oropharyngeal swab were collected from each participant by mobile phlebotomists. Additional blood draws and questionnaires over a roughly two-month period could optionally be provided by prospective study participants. Before DNA extraction, blood samples from the prospective study were shipped at room temperature or frozen. The CDR3, from cysteine to phenylalanine, totals 13 residues. Of the read, only the CDR3 DNA is kept; its 39 bases are in frame from base 1. For CDR1 and CDR2, the germline V gene lists MDHEN and SYDVKM. Between the V and J ends, shortened by 6 bases and 4 bases respectively, the junction contains 9 bases.

The sequence derives from a woman younger than 45 who had recovered from COVID-19. Sequenced input: PBMCs or T cells enriched from blood (not recorded which). The V and J segments used are TRBV28 and TRBJ2-2; D gene: possibly TRBD1, on 6 matching bases. The CDR3 region: CASRDSSTGELFF. The bases read TGTGCCAGCAGGGACAGTAGCACCGGGGAGCTGTTTTTT. The variable domain in full, with residues beyond the CDR3 obtained from the reference TRBV28 and TRBJ2-2 genes, is DVKVTQSSRYLVKRTGEKVFLECVQDMDHENMFWYRQDPGLGLRLIYFSYDVKMKEKGDIPEGYSVSREKKERFSLILESASTNQTSMYLCASRDSSTGELFFGEGSRLTVL.